This T cell receptor beta chain appears in the sequencing data of a study of OX40 agonist ivuxolimab in advanced cancers. Study-level background: The drug used for patients, ivuxolimab, was an agonistic anti-OX40 (CD134) antibody.

Germline V lookup: CDR1 SEHNR, CDR2 FQNEAQ (reference sequence). V shed 5 bases and J shed 0 bases, with 12 bases lying between them. The CDR3 sequence is 15 residues long. Clones were read by immunoSEQ multiplex PCR, and TCRdb kept only the in-frame ones, dropping some. This table holds 25,000 to 30,000 clones, 80% to 95% found once. The J gene is TRBJ2-3, the V gene TRBV7-9; D might be TRBD2 (6 bases). Source: CD4+ or CD8+ T cells sorted from blood, taken in a trial of the OX40 agonist ivuxolimab. This clonotype originated in an adult with an advanced solid tumor such as melanoma, head and neck, liver or kidney cancer. The CDR3: CASSRRDWSTDTQYF. CDR3 coding DNA: TGTGCCAGCAGCCGCCGGGACTGGAGCACAGATACGCAGTATTTT.